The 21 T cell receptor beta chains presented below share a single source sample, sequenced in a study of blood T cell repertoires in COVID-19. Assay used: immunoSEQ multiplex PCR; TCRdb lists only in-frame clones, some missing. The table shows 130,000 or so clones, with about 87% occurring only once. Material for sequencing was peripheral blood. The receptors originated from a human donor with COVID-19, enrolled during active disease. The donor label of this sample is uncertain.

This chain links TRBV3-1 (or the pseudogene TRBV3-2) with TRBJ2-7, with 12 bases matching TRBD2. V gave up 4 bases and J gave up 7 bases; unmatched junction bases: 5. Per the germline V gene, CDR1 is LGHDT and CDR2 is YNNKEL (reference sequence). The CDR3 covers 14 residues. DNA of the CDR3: TGTGCCAGCAGCCTGACTAGCGGGAGTATGGAGCAGTACTTC. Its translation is CASSLTSGSMEQYF.

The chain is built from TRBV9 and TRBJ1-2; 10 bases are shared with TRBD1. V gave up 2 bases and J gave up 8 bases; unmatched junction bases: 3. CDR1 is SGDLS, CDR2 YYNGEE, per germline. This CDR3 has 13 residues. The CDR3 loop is CASSVGTGAGYTF. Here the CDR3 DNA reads TGTGCCAGCAGCGTGGGGACAGGGGCGGGCTACACCTTC.

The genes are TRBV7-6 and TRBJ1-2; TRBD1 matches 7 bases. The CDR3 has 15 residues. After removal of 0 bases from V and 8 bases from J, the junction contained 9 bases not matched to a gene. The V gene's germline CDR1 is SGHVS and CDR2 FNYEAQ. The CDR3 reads CASSLASGGGEGYTF. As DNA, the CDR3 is TGTGCCAGCAGCTTAGCGAGTGGAGGGGGCGAAGGCTACACCTTC.

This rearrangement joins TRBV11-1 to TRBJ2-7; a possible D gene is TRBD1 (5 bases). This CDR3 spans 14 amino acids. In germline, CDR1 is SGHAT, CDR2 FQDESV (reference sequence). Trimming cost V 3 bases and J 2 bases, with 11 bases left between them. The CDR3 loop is CASSFSGKTYEQYF. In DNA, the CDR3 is TGTGCCAGCAGCTTTTCAGGGAAAACCTACGAGCAGTACTTC.

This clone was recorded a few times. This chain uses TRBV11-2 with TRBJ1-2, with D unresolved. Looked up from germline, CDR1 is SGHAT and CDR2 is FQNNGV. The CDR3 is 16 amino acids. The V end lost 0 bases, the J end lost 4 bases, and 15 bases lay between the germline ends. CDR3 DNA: TGTGCCAGCAGCTTAGATCTAGGAGGGTTAGGCTATGGCTACACCTTC. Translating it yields CASSLDLGGLGYGYTF.

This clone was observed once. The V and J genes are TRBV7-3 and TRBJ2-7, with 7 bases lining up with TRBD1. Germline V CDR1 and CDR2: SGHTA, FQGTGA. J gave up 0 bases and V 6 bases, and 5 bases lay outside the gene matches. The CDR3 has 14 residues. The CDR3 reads CASRLTGNSYEQYF. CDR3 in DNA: TGTGCCAGCAGGTTGACAGGGAACTCCTACGAGCAGTACTTC.

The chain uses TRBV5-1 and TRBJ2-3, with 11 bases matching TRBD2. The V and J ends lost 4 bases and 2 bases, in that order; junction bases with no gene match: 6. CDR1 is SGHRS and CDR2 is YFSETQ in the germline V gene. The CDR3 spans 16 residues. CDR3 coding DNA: TGCGCCAGCAGCCGAAGACTAGCGGGAAACACAGATACGCAGTATTTT. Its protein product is CASSRRLAGNTDTQYF.

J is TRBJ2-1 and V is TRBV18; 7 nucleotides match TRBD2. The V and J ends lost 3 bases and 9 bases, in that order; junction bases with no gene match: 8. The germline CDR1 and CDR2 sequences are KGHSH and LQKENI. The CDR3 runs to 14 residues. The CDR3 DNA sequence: TGTGCCAGCTCACCCGGGACTACCAGCGGTGAGCAGTTCTTC. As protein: CASSPGTTSGEQFF.

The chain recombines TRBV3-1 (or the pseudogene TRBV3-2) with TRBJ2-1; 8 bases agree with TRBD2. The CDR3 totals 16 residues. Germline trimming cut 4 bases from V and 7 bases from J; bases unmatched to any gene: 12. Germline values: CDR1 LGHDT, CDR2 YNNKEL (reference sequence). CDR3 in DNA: TGTGCCAGCAGCCGGGAGGGCATAGCGGGGTATAATGAGCAGTTCTTC. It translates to CASSREGIAGYNEQFF.

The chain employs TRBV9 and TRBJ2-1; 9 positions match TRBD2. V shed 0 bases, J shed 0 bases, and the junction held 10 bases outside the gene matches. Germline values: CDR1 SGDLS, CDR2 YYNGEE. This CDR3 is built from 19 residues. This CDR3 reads CASSVVASGDYGSYNEQFF. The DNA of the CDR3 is TGTGCCAGCAGCGTAGTGGCTAGCGGGGACTATGGCTCCTACAATGAGCAGTTCTTC. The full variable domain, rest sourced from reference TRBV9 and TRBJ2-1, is DSGVTQTPKHLITATGQRVTLRCSPRSGDLSVYWYQQSLDQGLQFLIQYYNGEERAKGNILERFSAQQFPDLHSELNLSSLELGDSALYFCASSVVASGDYGSYNEQFFGPGTRLTVL.

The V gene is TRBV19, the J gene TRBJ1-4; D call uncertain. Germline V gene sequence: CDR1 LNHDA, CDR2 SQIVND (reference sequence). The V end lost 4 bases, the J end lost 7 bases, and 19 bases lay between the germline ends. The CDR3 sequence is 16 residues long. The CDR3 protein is CASSNSGSLRGEKLFF. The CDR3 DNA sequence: TGTGCCAGTAGTAACTCCGGGAGCCTGCGGGGTGAAAAACTGTTTTTT.

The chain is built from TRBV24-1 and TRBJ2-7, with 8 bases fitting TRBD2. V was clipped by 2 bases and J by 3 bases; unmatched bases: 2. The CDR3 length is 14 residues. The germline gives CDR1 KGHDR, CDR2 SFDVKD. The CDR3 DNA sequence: TGTGCCACCAGTGATTCTGCGGGAGGCTACGAGCAGTACTTC. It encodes CATSDSAGGYEQYF.

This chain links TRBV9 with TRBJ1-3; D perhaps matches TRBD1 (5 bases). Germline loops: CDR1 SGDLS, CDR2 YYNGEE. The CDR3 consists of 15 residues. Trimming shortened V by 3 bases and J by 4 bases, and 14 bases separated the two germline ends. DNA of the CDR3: TGTGCCAGCAGCGCCCCTGGGGGGGTAGGAAACACCATATATTTT. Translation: CASSAPGGVGNTIYF.

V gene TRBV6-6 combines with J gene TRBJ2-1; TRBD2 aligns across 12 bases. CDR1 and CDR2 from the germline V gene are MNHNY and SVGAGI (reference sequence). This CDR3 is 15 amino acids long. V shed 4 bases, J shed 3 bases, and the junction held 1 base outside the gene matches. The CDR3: CASSSSGGVYNEQFF. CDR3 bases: TGTGCCAGCAGTTCTAGCGGGGGGGTCTACAATGAGCAGTTCTTC.

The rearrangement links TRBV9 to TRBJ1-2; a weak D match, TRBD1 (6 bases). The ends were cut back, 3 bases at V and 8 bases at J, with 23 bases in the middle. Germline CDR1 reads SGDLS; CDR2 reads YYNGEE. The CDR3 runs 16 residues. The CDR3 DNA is TGTGCCAGCAGCGCCAGCGAGGGACAAGCCTTTAGAGGCTACACCTTC. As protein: CASSASEGQAFRGYTF.

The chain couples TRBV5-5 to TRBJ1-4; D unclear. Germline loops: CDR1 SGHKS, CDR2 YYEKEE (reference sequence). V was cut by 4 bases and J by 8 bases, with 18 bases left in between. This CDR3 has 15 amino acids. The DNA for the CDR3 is TGTGCCAGCAGCCTGGGTCCACAACCGGGGGAAAAACTGTTTTTT. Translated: CASSLGPQPGEKLFF.

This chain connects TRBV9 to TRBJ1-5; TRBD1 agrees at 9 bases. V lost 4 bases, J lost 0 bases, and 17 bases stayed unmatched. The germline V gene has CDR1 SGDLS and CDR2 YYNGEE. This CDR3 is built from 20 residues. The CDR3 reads CASSPEVRDRENYSNQPQHF. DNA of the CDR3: TGTGCCAGCAGCCCGGAGGTCCGGGACAGGGAGAATTATAGCAATCAGCCCCAGCATTTT.

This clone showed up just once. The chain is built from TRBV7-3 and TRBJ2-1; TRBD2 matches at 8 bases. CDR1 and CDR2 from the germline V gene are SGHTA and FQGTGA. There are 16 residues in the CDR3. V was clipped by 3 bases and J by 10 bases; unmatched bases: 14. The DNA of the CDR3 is TGTGCCAGCAGCTTGCTAACTAGCGGAGCGGAGGGGGAGCAGTTCTTC. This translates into CASSLLTSGAEGEQFF.

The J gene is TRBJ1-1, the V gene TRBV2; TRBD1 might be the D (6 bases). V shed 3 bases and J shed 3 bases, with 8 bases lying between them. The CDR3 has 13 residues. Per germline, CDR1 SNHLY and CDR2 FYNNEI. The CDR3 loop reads CASSDRGDTEAFF. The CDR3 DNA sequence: TGTGCCAGCAGTGACAGGGGAGACACTGAAGCTTTCTTT. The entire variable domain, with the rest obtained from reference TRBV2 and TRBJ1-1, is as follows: EPEVTQTPSHQVTQMGQEVILRCVPISNHLYFYWYRQILGQKVEFLVSFYNNEISEKSEIFDDQFSVERPDGSNFTLKIRSTKLEDSAMYFCASSDRGDTEAFFGQGTRLTVV.

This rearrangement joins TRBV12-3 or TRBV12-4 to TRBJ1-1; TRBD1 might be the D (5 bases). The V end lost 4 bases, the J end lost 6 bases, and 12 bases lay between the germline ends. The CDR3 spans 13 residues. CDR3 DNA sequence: TGTGCCAGCAGTTACACACGGGACTCTGAAGCTTTCTTT. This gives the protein CASSYTRDSEAFF.

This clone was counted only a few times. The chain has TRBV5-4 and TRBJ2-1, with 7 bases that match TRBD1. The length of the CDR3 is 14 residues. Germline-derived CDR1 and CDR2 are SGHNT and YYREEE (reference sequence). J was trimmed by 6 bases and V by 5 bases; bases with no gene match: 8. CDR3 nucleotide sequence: TGTGCCAGCAGAGGCGACAGGGCAAGCAATGAGCAGTTCTTC. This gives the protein CASRGDRASNEQFF.